These 6 T cell receptor beta chains were sequenced from one sample in a study of molecular identifiers for immune sequencing clone quantification. TCRdb passed the PCR reads through MiXCR, listing each CDR3 protein once. The sample yields hundreds of thousands of distinct CDR3 sequences, roughly a quarter seen once. The specimen sequenced was naive CD8+ T cells from blood, with Jurkat cell RNA spiked in. Sample subset: FACS-sorted CD8+CD4-CCR7+CD45RA+ naive T cells. These receptors all stem from a human donor in good health. Some libraries in this study had Jurkat cell RNA spiked in.

This clonotype was observed at least ten times. The chain links TRBV20-1 to TRBJ2-5; 7 nucleotides align to TRBD1. The CDR3 consists of 14 residues. J lost 0 bases, V lost 5 bases, and 6 bases had no gene match. Germline CDR1 reads DFQATT; CDR2 reads SNEGSKA (reference sequence). Here the CDR3 reads CSAAGDSHQETQYF. In DNA, the CDR3 is TGCAGTGCTGCAGGGGACAGCCACCAAGAGACCCAGTACTTC.

This clonotype appeared a single time. The junction does not match germline at one end; this may be a read error. The rearrangement joins TRBV4-1 to TRBJ2-4; D remains unclear. Germline-derived CDR1 and CDR2 are MGHRA and YSYEKL. CDR3 size: 15 residues. In nucleotides, the CDR3 is TGCGCCAGCAGCCAAGCTTCAGTAGCCAAAAACCTTCAGTACTTC. Its protein is CASSQASVAKNLQYF.

The chain combines TRBV19 with TRBJ2-2; tentatively, D is TRBD1 (5 bases). The length of the CDR3 is 15 residues. Trimming removed 1 base at V and 4 bases at J, with 10 bases between. The germline V gene encodes CDR1 LNHDA and CDR2 SQIVND (reference sequence). This CDR3 is CASSIGGRSTGELFF. As DNA, the CDR3 is TGTGCCAGTAGTATAGGGGGCAGATCCACCGGGGAGCTGTTTTTT.

The table lists this clonotype with many counts. This chain connects TRBV29-1 to TRBJ2-7; weak D call: TRBD1 (6 bases). The V gene lost 2 bases and the J gene lost 2 bases, with 16 bases spanning the gap. CDR3 length: 15 residues. Germline CDR1 reads SQVTM; CDR2 reads ANQGSEA. The CDR3 loop is CSVETGTHGAYEQYF. CDR3 DNA sequence: TGCAGCGTTGAAACCGGGACACACGGAGCCTACGAGCAGTACTTC.

This clonotype has ten or more counts. The chain is built from TRBV7-6 and TRBJ2-5; 7 bases fit TRBD2. V was pared by 5 bases and J by 0 bases, with 9 bases of the junction left unmatched. Per germline, CDR1 SGHVS and CDR2 FNYEAQ. The length of the CDR3 is 16 residues. The CDR3 sequence: CASSENYSGYQETQYF. Here the CDR3 DNA reads TGTGCCAGCAGCGAGAACTATAGCGGGTACCAAGAGACCCAGTACTTC. Variable domain in full (rest from reference TRBV7-6 and TRBJ2-5): GAGVSQSPRYKVTKRGQDVALRCDPISGHVSLYWYRQALGQGPEFLTYFNYEAQQDKSGLPNDRFSAERPEGSISTLTIQRTEQRDSAMYRCASSENYSGYQETQYFGPGTRLLVL.

This clonotype came up a few times. The chain uses TRBV19 and TRBJ2-7, with TRBD1 as a possible D gene (6 bases). Germline V gives CDR1 LNHDA, CDR2 SQIVND (reference sequence). The CDR3 runs to 16 residues. V was cut by 2 bases and J by 2 bases, with 16 bases left in between. DNA of the CDR3: TGTGCCAGTAGTATAAATTTTGGGACACCAGCCTACGAGCAGTACTTC. This translates into CASSINFGTPAYEQYF.